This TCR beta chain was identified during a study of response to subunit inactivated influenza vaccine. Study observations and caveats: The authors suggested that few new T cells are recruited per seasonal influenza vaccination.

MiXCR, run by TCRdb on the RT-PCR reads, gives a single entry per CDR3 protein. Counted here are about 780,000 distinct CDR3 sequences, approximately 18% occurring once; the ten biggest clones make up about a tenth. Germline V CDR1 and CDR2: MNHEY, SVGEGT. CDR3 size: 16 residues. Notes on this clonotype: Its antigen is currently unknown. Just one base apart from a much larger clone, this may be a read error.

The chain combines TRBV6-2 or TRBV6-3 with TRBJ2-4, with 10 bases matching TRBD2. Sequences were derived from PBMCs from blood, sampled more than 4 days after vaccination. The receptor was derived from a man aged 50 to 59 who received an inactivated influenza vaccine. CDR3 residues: CTSTTSSGRPKNIQYF. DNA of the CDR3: TGTACCAGCACCACGAGTAGCGGGAGGCCCAAAAACATTCAGTACTTC.